This T cell receptor (beta chain) was sequenced during a study of post-analysis software for immune sequencing data. Study context: The study covered relapsing-remitting, secondary progressive and progressive-relapsing courses of multiple sclerosis.

Included in the TCR beta cDNA libraries were unique molecular identifiers. TCRdb reprocessed the PCR reads with MiXCR, giving one entry per CDR3 protein. The data contain 150,000 to 200,000 distinct CDR3 sequences, approximately 28% of them singletons. This clonotype turned up a few times. As yet, its antigen is unknown. A much larger clone sits a single nucleotide away, making a read error possible. Study-level findings and limits: Patients with multiple sclerosis recorded significantly lower normalized Chao1 diversity than controls, the study found.

The TCR comes from a girl between 10 and 17 years old with multiple sclerosis. The material sequenced was blood.

Here the CDR3 reads CAISEQGGGTQYF. DNA of the CDR3: TGTGCCATCAGTGAACAGGGGGGAGGGACCCAGTACTTC. The gene calls are TRBV10-3 and TRBJ2-5; 8 bases line up with TRBD1. The CDR3 spans 13 residues. The V gene end was trimmed by 3 bases and the J gene end by 7 bases; junction bases not matched to a gene: 4. In germline, CDR1 is ENHRY, CDR2 SYGVKD.